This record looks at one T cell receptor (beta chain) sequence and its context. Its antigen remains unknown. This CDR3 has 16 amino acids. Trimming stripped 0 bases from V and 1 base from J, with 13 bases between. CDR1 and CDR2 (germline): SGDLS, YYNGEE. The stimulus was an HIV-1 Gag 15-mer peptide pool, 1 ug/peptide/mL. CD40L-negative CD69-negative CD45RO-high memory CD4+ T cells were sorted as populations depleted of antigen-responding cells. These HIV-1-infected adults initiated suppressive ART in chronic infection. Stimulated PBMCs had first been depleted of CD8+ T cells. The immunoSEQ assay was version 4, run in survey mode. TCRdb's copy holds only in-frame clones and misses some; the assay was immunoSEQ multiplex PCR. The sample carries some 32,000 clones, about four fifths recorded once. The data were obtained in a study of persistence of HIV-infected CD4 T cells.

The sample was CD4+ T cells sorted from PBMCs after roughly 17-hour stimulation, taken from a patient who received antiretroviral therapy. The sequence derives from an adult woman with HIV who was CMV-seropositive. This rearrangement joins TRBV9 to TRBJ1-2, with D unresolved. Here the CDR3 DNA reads TGTGCCAGCAGCGTAGGGGGTGGACTGCTTAACTATGGCTACACCTTC. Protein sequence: CASSVGGGLLNYGYTF.